This TCR beta chain was identified during a study of blood T cell repertoires in COVID-19. Whole-study context: Sites in the United States, Italy and Spain provided acute and convalescent COVID-19 samples. Sources were T cells, B-cell-depleted T cells, or PBMCs; the material itself was cDNA or gDNA.

The CDR3 sequence is 16 residues long. The junction had 9 bases not matched to a gene; V was cut back by 6 bases and J by 6 bases. Germline lookup yields CDR1 ENHRY and CDR2 SYGVKD. Source study methods: Amplification of reference gene primers was used by the study to estimate nucleated cell counts. TCRdb keeps only in-frame clones here, not all; method: immunoSEQ multiplex PCR. The V and J calls and the clone size are those of that table, but D and trimming were determined from the DNA. Of a few hundred thousand clones listed, 89% are singletons. The chain uses TRBV10-3 and TRBJ2-2, with 11 positions matching TRBD1. Sequencing input: peripheral blood. This TCR derives from an older woman with acute or convalescent COVID-19. Here the CDR3 reads CAISLGQGANPGELFF. In DNA form, the CDR3 reads TGTGCCATCAGCTTAGGACAGGGGGCGAATCCCGGGGAGCTGTTTTTT.